The 24 T cell receptor beta chains given below trace back to one sample, sequenced in a study of blood T cell repertoires in COVID-19. Only in-frame clones appear in the TCRdb table, and some are missing; sequencing was by immunoSEQ multiplex PCR. The table records approximately 500,000 clones, 70% to 90% of them present only once. Sequencing was performed on peripheral blood. The origin of the receptors is a human donor in a cohort sampled during active COVID-19.

V and J are TRBV5-1 and TRBJ2-1, with D perhaps matching TRBD1 (5 bases). The CDR3 loop spans 17 amino acids. Germline CDR1 reads SGHRS; CDR2 reads YFSETQ. Deletions cut 4 bases from V and 1 base from J, with 18 bases between. Written as DNA, the CDR3 is TGCGCCAGCAGCCTAGACCGACAGCCCCGATCCTACAATGAGCAGTTCTTC. Protein product: CASSLDRQPRSYNEQFF.

The table lists this clone with many counts. The chain recombines TRBV3-1 (or the pseudogene TRBV3-2) with TRBJ1-6; 10 bases line up with TRBD1. This CDR3 comprises 15 residues. V lost 6 bases to trimming and J lost 8 bases; unmatched junction nucleotides: 7. CDR1 LGHDT and CDR2 YNNKEL come from the germline V gene (reference sequence). The CDR3 nucleotides read TGTGCCAGCAGTCGGGACGGACAGGGGGATTCACCCCTCCACTTT. Its translation is CASSRDGQGDSPLHF.

The gene calls are TRBV7-9 and TRBJ2-7; tentative D call: TRBD2 (5 bases). The CDR3 length is 14 residues. The germline V gene has CDR1 SEHNR and CDR2 FQNEAQ (reference sequence). Trimming shortened V by 7 bases and J by 2 bases, and 15 bases separated the two germline ends. CDR3 sequence (DNA): TGTGCCAGCACCGTGATGGGGAGACCCTACGAGCAGTACTTC. Translated, it gives CASTVMGRPYEQYF.

The genes are TRBV18 and TRBJ2-3; 7 bases are a match to TRBD1. The CDR3 is 17 amino acids. After removal of 3 bases from V and 1 base from J, the junction contained 10 bases not matched to a gene. Germline V gene data show CDR1 as KGHSH and CDR2 as LQKENI. In nucleotides, the CDR3 is TGTGCCAGCTCACCGTCAAGCACAGGGGTAGGCACAGATACGCAGTATTTT. Residues: CASSPSSTGVGTDTQYF. Drawing the rest from reference TRBV18 and TRBJ2-3, the complete variable domain is NAGVMQNPRHLVRRRGQEARLRCSPMKGHSHVYWYRQLPEEGLKFMVYLQKENIIDESGMPKERFSAEFPKEGPSILRIQQVVRGDSAAYFCASSPSSTGVGTDTQYFGPGTRLTVL.

The chain links TRBV18 to TRBJ2-5; maybe TRBD1 (5 bases). Germline CDR1 reads KGHSH; CDR2 reads LQKENI. V dropped 5 bases and J dropped 5 bases, with 21 bases sitting between them. The CDR3 is 16 amino acids. CDR3 sequence: CASSSPPTVLGETQYF. The CDR3 DNA follows: TGTGCCAGCTCAAGCCCACCGACAGTTCTGGGGGAGACCCAGTACTTC.

The chain carries TRBV21-1 and TRBJ2-1; the table's TRBD1 call for D was not verified on the DNA. TRBV21-1 is deemed a pseudogene. The CDR3 runs 17 residues. CDR3 nucleotides: TGTGCCAGCGGACGGGACAGGGGCGGTGGATGGGGGAATGAGCAGTTCTTC. Encoded protein: CASGRDRGGGWGNEQFF.

The CDR3 spells CASSMRQGGSYEQYF. In DNA form, the CDR3 reads TGTGCCAGTAGTATGCGGCAGGGGGGCTCCTACGAGCAGTACTTC. This sequence joins TRBV19 and TRBJ2-7, with D possibly matching TRBD1 (7 bases). CDR3 length equals 15 residues. The germline V and J ends were trimmed by 3 bases and 0 bases, with 12 bases remaining between them. From germline, CDR1 is LNHDA and CDR2 SQIVND (reference sequence).

J is TRBJ2-7 and V is TRBV28; no clear D. Looked up from germline, CDR1 is MDHEN and CDR2 is SYDVKM. This CDR3 comprises 10 residues. Trimming took off 3 bases at V and 5 bases at J, with 2 bases between the two ends. This CDR3 is CASSFNEQYF. The CDR3 DNA reads as TGTGCCAGCAGTTTCAACGAGCAGTACTTC.

This chain uses TRBV18 with TRBJ1-1; 8 bases align to TRBD1. The CDR3 is 16 residues long. Trimming at V came to 0 bases and at J to 0 bases, leaving 3 bases not matched to a gene. CDR1 is KGHSH, CDR2 LQKENI, per germline. Written as DNA, the CDR3 is TGTGCCAGCTCACCACCGGGACAGGCCCTGAACACTGAAGCTTTCTTT. It is translated as CASSPPGQALNTEAFF.

CDR3 coding DNA: TGTGCCAGCAGTTATGGGCTATTGGAAAACATTCAGTACTTC. It is translated as CASSYGLLENIQYF. The chain is built from TRBV6-6 and TRBJ2-4, with D uncertain. Germline CDR1 reads MNHNY; CDR2 reads SVGAGI (reference sequence). The V end lost 3 bases, the J end lost 5 bases, and 11 bases lay between the germline ends. This CDR3 comprises 14 residues.

The V call is TRBV5-1, the J call TRBJ2-1; D gene uncertain. This CDR3 spans 13 amino acids. Germline loops: CDR1 SGHRS, CDR2 YFSETQ. Trimming shortened V by 7 bases and J by 0 bases, and 8 bases separated the two germline ends. The CDR3 DNA reads as TGCGCCAGCGCCCCGAGCTCCTACAATGAGCAGTTCTTC. This sequence encodes CASAPSSYNEQFF.

There are many counts of this clone. This specimen includes other DNA sequences encoding the same CDR3. The chain combines TRBV15 with TRBJ1-5; D may be TRBD1 (6 bases). CDR3 length equals 16 residues. Deletions cut 1 base from V and 0 bases from J, with 10 bases between. The germline V gene encodes CDR1 LNHNV and CDR2 YYDKDF (reference sequence). The DNA for the CDR3 is TGTGCCACCAGCAGAGCTGGACAGTATAGCAATCAGCCCCAGCATTTT. Translated: CATSRAGQYSNQPQHF.

The chain joins TRBV9 to TRBJ1-4; D is unresolved. CDR1 is SGDLS and CDR2 is YYNGEE in the germline V gene. The CDR3 totals 15 residues. The V gene lost 4 bases and the J gene lost 5 bases, with 15 bases spanning the gap. Written as DNA, the CDR3 is TGTGCCAGCAGCCCCGGCAGGACTTCCAATGAAAAACTGTTTTTT. Protein sequence: CASSPGRTSNEKLFF.

The gene calls are TRBV30 and TRBJ1-1, with 9 bases identical to TRBD1. V lost 1 base, J lost 7 bases, and 13 bases stayed unmatched. The length of the CDR3 is 16 residues. CDR1 GTSNPN and CDR2 SVGIG come from the germline V gene (reference sequence). The DNA for the CDR3 is TGTGCCTGGAGTGGAACCGGGACAGGGATGTGGAATGAAGCTTTCTTT. It codes for CAWSGTGTGMWNEAFF.

This chain joins TRBV9 and TRBJ2-2; 8 bases match TRBD2. The CDR3 has 17 amino acids. With V trimmed by 3 bases and J by 6 bases, 13 bases remained unmatched. Germline assignment: CDR1 SGDLS and CDR2 YYNGEE. The CDR3 region is CASSATTLAGWAGELFF. DNA of the CDR3: TGTGCCAGCAGCGCCACAACATTAGCGGGATGGGCCGGGGAGCTGTTTTTT.

V gene TRBV19 combines with J gene TRBJ1-2; D ambiguous. This CDR3 is 13 amino acids long. The V end was cut by 2 bases, the J end by 4 bases, with 8 bases between. Germline-derived CDR1 and CDR2 are LNHDA and SQIVND (reference sequence). The CDR3 DNA is TGTGCCAGTAGTATACCCGGGAGCTATGGCTACACCTTC. Translating it yields CASSIPGSYGYTF.

The chain couples TRBV29-1 to TRBJ1-1; TRBD1 aligns across 7 bases. The junction had 14 bases not matched to a gene; V was cut back by 4 bases and J by 6 bases. CDR1 and CDR2 from the germline V gene are SQVTM and ANQGSEA. This CDR3 has 15 amino acids. CDR3 sequence: CSVATEGSGTAEAFF. For the CDR3, the DNA is TGCAGCGTTGCCACCGAAGGATCGGGGACAGCTGAAGCTTTCTTT.

The chain combines TRBV28 with TRBJ1-2, with 8 bases identical to TRBD1. The CDR3 loop spans 16 amino acids. CDR1 and CDR2 from the germline V gene are MDHEN and SYDVKM. V dropped 7 bases and J dropped 9; count of bases not matched to a gene: 19. Written as DNA, the CDR3 is TGTGCCAGCACCATTGCAGGGGGGACAGGAGGTAGTCGCTACACCTTC. Translated: CASTIAGGTGGSRYTF.

The rearrangement uses TRBV14 and TRBJ1-1, with D possibly TRBD1 on 5 matching bases. CDR1 and CDR2 (germline): SGHDN, FVKESK. CDR3 length: 14 residues. V was shortened by 4 bases and J by 7 bases, with 16 bases between the two germline ends. This CDR3 is CASSPLGVRNEAFF. CDR3 bases: TGTGCCAGCAGCCCCCTAGGGGTTAGAAATGAAGCTTTCTTT.

The V gene is TRBV19, the J gene TRBJ1-1; TRBD1 agrees at 7 bases. The CDR3 length is 13 residues. Losses at the gene ends were 8 bases for V and 5 bases for J; bases not matched to a gene: 8. Germline V lookup: CDR1 LNHDA, CDR2 SQIVND (reference sequence). CDR3 sequence: CASQTGFRTEAFF. In DNA form, the CDR3 reads TGTGCCAGTCAGACAGGGTTTAGGACTGAAGCTTTCTTT.

The chain recombines TRBV27 with TRBJ2-1; TRBD1 matches 8 bases. CDR1 is MNHEY, CDR2 SMNVEV, per germline (reference sequence). V lost 3 bases and J lost 4; bases outside the gene matches: 8. The CDR3 runs 16 residues. The CDR3 is CASSLGNRGAYNEQFF. The CDR3 nucleotides read TGTGCCAGCAGTTTGGGTAACAGGGGGGCTTACAATGAGCAGTTCTTC.

The chain links TRBV24-1 to TRBJ2-3, with a weak D call TRBD2 (6 bases). V shed 3 bases and J shed 2 bases, with 17 bases lying between them. Germline values: CDR1 KGHDR, CDR2 SFDVKD. The CDR3 covers 17 residues. CDR3 bases: TGTGCCACCAGTGATCGACTAGTCCCGTCCACCACAGATACGCAGTATTTT. It yields the protein CATSDRLVPSTTDTQYF.

J is TRBJ1-1 and V is TRBV6-5; weak D call: TRBD1 (5 bases). This CDR3 comprises 13 residues. Germline V CDR1 and CDR2: MNHEY, SVGAGI. Deletions cut 2 bases from V and 5 bases from J, with 9 bases between. The CDR3 region is CASSYGRGTEAFF. In DNA form, the CDR3 reads TGTGCCAGCAGTTACGGGCGGGGGACTGAAGCTTTCTTT.

V and J are TRBV15 and TRBJ2-1; TRBD2 aligns across 14 bases. V was pared by 3 bases and J by 6 bases, with 4 bases of the junction left unmatched. CDR1 LNHNV and CDR2 YYDKDF come from the germline V gene (reference sequence). This CDR3 contains 16 residues. CDR3 amino acids: CATSRAGTSGGNEQFF. The CDR3 DNA follows: TGTGCCACCAGCAGGGCCGGGACTAGCGGGGGCAATGAGCAGTTCTTC.